This T cell receptor beta chain was obtained from a study of blood T cell repertoires in COVID-19. TCRdb's copy holds only in-frame clones and misses some; the assay was immunoSEQ multiplex PCR. The table records 400,000 or so clones, over 85% of them present only once. The TCR comes from a man aged 18 to 29 with COVID-19, enrolled during active disease. The sample comprised peripheral blood.

The CDR3 sequence: CASSQDSTGMYEAFF. In DNA form, the CDR3 reads TGTGCCAGCAGCCAAGATAGTACGGGGATGTATGAAGCTTTCTTT. V and J are TRBV3-1 (or the pseudogene TRBV3-2) and TRBJ1-1; D call uncertain. Trimming left V 0 bases short and J 7 bases short, with 15 bases between. CDR1 LGHDT and CDR2 YNNKEL come from the germline V gene (reference sequence). The CDR3 loop spans 15 amino acids.